The clone carrying this TCR beta chain was counted between two and nine times. Other DNA sequences of this sample code for an identical CDR3. The CDR3 covers 14 residues. The germline V and J ends were trimmed by 0 bases and 5 bases, with 8 bases remaining between them. Germline lookup yields CDR1 MGHRA and CDR2 YSYEKL. Libraries were prepared by immunoSEQ multiplex PCR; TCRdb keeps only in-frame clonotypes and omits some of them. The table has approximately 250,000 clones, approximately 83% seen once. This record comes from a study of blood T cell repertoires in COVID-19. Study in general: The United States, Italy and Spain supplied acute and convalescent COVID-19 samples.

The J gene is TRBJ2-1, the V gene TRBV4-1, with D hard to call. The receptor was isolated from a human donor in a cohort sampled during active COVID-19. Source material: peripheral blood. The CDR3 loop reads CASSQDLQDNEQFF. CDR3 sequence (DNA): TGCGCCAGCAGCCAAGACCTCCAGGACAATGAGCAGTTCTTC.